The 25 T cell receptor beta chains below come from one sample, sequenced in a study of regulatory T cells in long-lasting Graves disease. Stated time point: newly diagnosed GD, antithyroid drugs for less than 3 months. Generation of the TCR library employed RNA extracted from PBMCs. Building the TCR beta libraries relied on iRepertoire HTBI primers, and CDR3 regions underwent Arm-PCR. From the multiplex PCR reads, TCRdb called clonotypes with MiXCR, one entry per CDR3 protein. The sample shows a few hundred thousand distinct CDR3 sequences, around 15% of them seen only once. The same sample was also studied in work on T cells in Graves' hyperthyroidism and ophthalmopathy.

This specimen consisted of peripheral blood mononuclear cells (PBMCs), obtained at new diagnosis, from a patient treated with antithyroid drugs. These TCRs come from a woman younger than 35 with Graves disease.

This clonotype was observed a few times. V usage is TRBV20-1 and J usage is TRBJ1-2; possibly TRBD1 for D (5 bases). Between the trimmed V and J ends, which lost 2 bases and 1 base, there was a span of 8 bases. This CDR3 spans 13 amino acids. Germline V gene sequence: CDR1 DFQATT, CDR2 SNEGSKA (reference sequence). The CDR3 here is CSARYGGNYGYTF. The CDR3, as DNA: TGCAGTGCTAGATACGGGGGTAACTATGGCTACACCTTC.

The rearrangement links TRBV20-1 to TRBJ2-1; 8 bases align to TRBD2. The CDR3 has 13 amino acids. Per germline, CDR1 DFQATT and CDR2 SNEGSKA (reference sequence). V lost 3 bases, J lost 2 bases, and 0 bases stayed unmatched. The chain's CDR3 is CSARRGAYNEQFF. The CDR3 nucleotides are TGCAGTGCTAGGCGGGGGGCCTACAATGAGCAGTTCTTC.

In this sample, this clonotype turned up a few times. V and J are TRBV29-1 and TRBJ1-3; D ambiguous. V lost 7 bases and J 3 bases, leaving 7 bases between the germline ends. This CDR3 spans 11 amino acids. Per the germline V gene, CDR1 is SQVTM and CDR2 is ANQGSEA. DNA for the CDR3: TGCAGCGGCTTAGGTGGAAACACCATATATTTT. This translates into CSGLGGNTIYF.

Of note for this clonotype: Since a much larger clone is just one base distant, this may be a read error. The V and J genes are TRBV5-1 and TRBJ2-1, with D possibly being TRBD2 (6 bases). From germline, CDR1 is SGHRS and CDR2 YFSETQ. The CDR3 runs to 15 residues. The CDR3 DNA reads TGTGCCAGCAGCTCGGGACTTACAGCTACGGATGAGCATTTCTTC. It translates to CASSSGLTATDEHFF.

The genes are TRBV12-3 or TRBV12-4 and TRBJ2-6, with 8 bases aligning to TRBD2. With 7 bases clipped from V and 0 bases from J, the junction kept 17 bases outside the gene matches. The CDR3 loop spans 20 amino acids. CDR3 sequence reads: CASIWERGKPPGSGANVLTF. The DNA of the CDR3 is TGTGCCAGCATTTGGGAGCGGGGGAAACCACCCGGCTCTGGGGCCAACGTCCTGACTTTC.

Ten or more counts support this clonotype. The genes are TRBV2 and TRBJ2-3, with 9 bases lining up with TRBD2. CDR3 length: 16 amino acids. J lost 2 bases, V lost 7 bases, and 10 bases had no gene match. The germline gives CDR1 SNHLY, CDR2 FYNNEI. The CDR3 reads CASIPTKRGATDTQYF. In DNA, the CDR3 is TGTGCCAGCATTCCGACGAAGCGGGGGGCCACAGATACGCAGTATTTT.

This clonotype has ten or more counts. J is TRBJ2-3 and V is TRBV3-1; weak D call: TRBD1 (6 bases). V was trimmed by 1 base and J by 0 bases, leaving 14 bases between them. Germline loops: CDR1 LGHDT, CDR2 YNNKEL (reference sequence). The CDR3 runs 17 residues. The CDR3 loop is CASSQAAWTASTDTQYF. For the CDR3, the DNA is TGTGCCAGCAGCCAAGCTGCATGGACAGCTAGCACAGATACGCAGTATTTT.

The V gene is TRBV19, the J gene TRBJ1-1, with unresolved D. The ends were cut back, 6 bases at V and 4 bases at J, with 12 bases in the middle. The CDR3 loop spans 13 amino acids. Germline V CDR1 and CDR2: LNHDA, SQIVND (reference sequence). CDR3 sequence: CASSILGSTEAFF. DNA for the CDR3: TGTGCCAGTAGCATCTTAGGTAGCACTGAAGCTTTCTTT.

This clonotype occurred many times. The gene calls are TRBV18 and TRBJ1-1, with 10 bases identical to TRBD1. With 6 bases clipped from V and 8 bases from J, the junction kept 6 bases outside the gene matches. The CDR3 has 13 residues. Per the germline V gene, CDR1 is KGHSH and CDR2 is LQKENI. The CDR3 loop reads CASSRRDRGEAFF. CDR3 sequence (DNA): TGTGCCAGCTCCCGGAGGGACAGGGGAGAAGCTTTCTTT.

In its sample, this clonotype was seen many times. The genes are TRBV6-2 or TRBV6-3 and TRBJ2-7; TRBD1 agrees at 8 bases. J lost 6 bases, V lost 6 bases, and 10 bases had no gene match. Germline CDR1 reads MNHEY; CDR2 reads SVGEGT. This CDR3 has 14 amino acids. CDR3 residues: CASRPDLTGGEQYF. CDR3 nucleotide sequence: TGTGCCAGCAGACCCGACCTCACAGGGGGCGAGCAGTACTTC.

This clonotype was seen more than once but under ten times. The junction and the germline gene differ at one end; a read error may be behind it. The chain carries TRBV7-6 and TRBJ2-1; 12 bases map to TRBD2. The CDR3 covers 16 residues. Per the germline V gene, CDR1 is SGHVS and CDR2 is FNYEAQ. CDR3 DNA sequence: TGTGCCAGCAGCCCAAGGACTAGCGGGACCTACAATGAGCAGCTCTTC. Translating it yields CASSPRTSGTYNEQLF.

This clonotype was counted only a few times. Germline and junction disagree at one end, which may indicate a read error. The CDR3 nucleotides are TGTGCTAGCAGCCCCGGCAGGGGGTCTGGAAACACCATATATTTT. It encodes CASSPGRGSGNTIYF. The chain recombines TRBV7-7 with TRBJ1-3; 7 bases are a match to TRBD1. Per germline, CDR1 SSHAT and CDR2 FNYEAQ (reference sequence). CDR3 length equals 15 residues.

Only a few counts were recorded for this clonotype. The V and J genes are TRBV12-3 or TRBV12-4 and TRBJ2-1; possibly TRBD1 for D (5 bases). The J call may be in error: the DNA end matches TRBJ2-5 better. The CDR3 contains 12 residues. CDR3 loop: CASSSGLETQYF. CDR3 nucleotide sequence: TGTGCCAGCAGTTCAGGGTTAGAGACCCAGTACTTC.

The sample holds many counts of this clonotype. This chain uses TRBV3-1 with TRBJ1-3; D call uncertain. The V end was cut by 0 bases, the J end by 4 bases, with 10 bases between. The CDR3 covers 15 residues. Germline-derived CDR1 and CDR2 are LGHDT and YNNKEL (reference sequence). The CDR3 spells CASSQEGVGGNTIYF. The CDR3, as DNA: TGTGCCAGCAGCCAAGAAGGAGTGGGAGGAAACACCATATATTTT. Complete variable domain (other parts from reference TRBV3-1 and TRBJ1-3): DTAVSQTPKYLVTQMGNDKSIKCEQNLGHDTMYWYKQDSKKFLKIMFSYNNKELIINETVPNRFSPKSPDKAHLNLHINSLELGDSAVYFCASSQEGVGGNTIYFGEGSWLTVV.

At least ten counts were recorded for this clonotype. The chain carries TRBV5-1 and TRBJ2-2, with 13 bases matching TRBD2. Germline V gene sequence: CDR1 SGHRS, CDR2 YFSETQ. Germline trimming cut 5 bases from V and 3 bases from J; bases unmatched to any gene: 13. This CDR3 has 19 amino acids. The DNA of the CDR3 is TGCGCCAGCAGTCCAAGTCGGACTAGCGGGAGCGTGTACACCGGGGAGCTGTTTTTT. Protein: CASSPSRTSGSVYTGELFF.

In its sample, this clonotype was seen many times. V usage is TRBV28 and J usage is TRBJ2-7; D is unclear. Germline V gene sequence: CDR1 MDHEN, CDR2 SYDVKM. This CDR3 is 12 amino acids long. V was trimmed by 6 bases and J by 5 bases, leaving 11 bases between them. CDR3 nucleotide sequence: TGTGCCAGCAGCCCTCCCATGAACGAGCAGTACTTC. It codes for CASSPPMNEQYF.

This clonotype was counted ten times or more. The chain uses TRBV30 and TRBJ1-5, with no clear D. The V end was cut by 1 base, the J end by 5 bases, with 9 bases between. Germline V gene data show CDR1 as GTSNPN and CDR2 as SVGIG (reference sequence). The CDR3 sequence is 13 residues long. The CDR3 here is CAWSEGRDQPQHF. The CDR3 DNA reads as TGTGCCTGGAGTGAGGGTAGGGATCAGCCCCAGCATTTT.

This clonotype was observed at least ten times. The V call is TRBV10-3, the J call TRBJ2-1; D tentatively fits TRBD1 or TRBD2 (6 bases each). This CDR3 contains 14 residues. The germline V gene encodes CDR1 ENHRY and CDR2 SYGVKD. CDR3 in DNA: TGTGCTTACGGTCGGCAGGGGCCCGGAGGGGCGCAGTTCTTC. Translation: CAYGRQGPGGAQFF.

This clonotype was picked up one time. A clone one base away is much larger, so this may be a read error. The chain carries TRBV6-2 or TRBV6-3 and TRBJ1-1; tentatively, D is TRBD1 (6 bases). Germline CDR1 is MNHEY and CDR2 is SVGEGT. The CDR3 covers 14 residues. The DNA for the CDR3 is TGTTCCAGCAGTTACCTTACAGGGAGGACTGAAGCTTTCTTT. Amino acids: CSSSYLTGRTEAFF.

This clonotype was counted a few times. The chain employs TRBV20-1 and TRBJ1-1, with D perhaps matching TRBD1 (6 bases). Germline V CDR1 and CDR2: DFQATT, SNEGSKA (reference sequence). The CDR3 runs 13 residues. Deletions cut 1 base from V and 8 bases from J, with 14 bases between. For the CDR3, the DNA is TGCAGTGCTAGAGTACAGGGCTTCCCGGAAGCTTTCTTT. Its protein is CSARVQGFPEAFF.

This clonotype was recorded many times. The J gene is TRBJ2-1, the V gene TRBV12-3 or TRBV12-4, with 9 nucleotides matching TRBD1. V trimming: 4 bases; J trimming: 11 bases; junction bases outside the gene matches: 9. This CDR3 contains 14 residues. CDR3 DNA: TGTGCCAGCAGTTCCACGACAGGGGGGCCGCAGCAGTTCTTC. It translates to CASSSTTGGPQQFF.

This clonotype was seen many times. The CDR3 protein is CASSEIGLAKNIQYF. For the CDR3, the DNA is TGTGCCAGCAGTGAGATCGGGCTAGCCAAAAACATTCAGTACTTC. The chain employs TRBV6-1 and TRBJ2-4; the D is unclear. The CDR3 runs to 15 residues. Trimming cost V 3 bases and J 0 bases, with 9 bases left between them. The germline V gene has CDR1 MNHNS and CDR2 SASEGT.

CDR3 amino acids: CASSHPSGNTIYF. DNA of the CDR3: TGTGCCAGCAGCCATCCTTCCGGAAACACCATATATTTT. The J gene is TRBJ1-3, the V gene TRBV14; D is unresolved. Germline V gene data show CDR1 as SGHDN and CDR2 as FVKESK. Trimming stripped 3 bases from V and 4 bases from J, with 7 bases between. The CDR3 extends over 13 amino acids.

The rearrangement joins TRBV20-1 to TRBJ2-5; D is tentatively TRBD1 or TRBD2 (5 bases each). Germline assignment: CDR1 DFQATT and CDR2 SNEGSKA (reference sequence). The CDR3 contains 16 residues. Between the trimmed V and J ends, which lost 5 bases and 2 bases, there was a span of 21 bases. Here the CDR3 DNA reads TGCAGTGCTTACCCCACGGGACGGAAGATTCAAGAGACCCAGTACTTC. This codes for CSAYPTGRKIQETQYF.

In this sample, this clonotype turned up many times. The gene calls are TRBV11-2 and TRBJ1-2, with 12 positions matching TRBD1. The V gene's germline CDR1 is SGHAT and CDR2 FQNNGV. The CDR3 loop spans 17 amino acids. V was pared by 6 bases and J by 2 bases, with 10 bases of the junction left unmatched. The CDR3 here is CASSLHPGTGGNYGYTF. In DNA form, the CDR3 reads TGTGCCAGCAGTCTCCATCCCGGGACAGGGGGCAACTATGGCTACACCTTC.